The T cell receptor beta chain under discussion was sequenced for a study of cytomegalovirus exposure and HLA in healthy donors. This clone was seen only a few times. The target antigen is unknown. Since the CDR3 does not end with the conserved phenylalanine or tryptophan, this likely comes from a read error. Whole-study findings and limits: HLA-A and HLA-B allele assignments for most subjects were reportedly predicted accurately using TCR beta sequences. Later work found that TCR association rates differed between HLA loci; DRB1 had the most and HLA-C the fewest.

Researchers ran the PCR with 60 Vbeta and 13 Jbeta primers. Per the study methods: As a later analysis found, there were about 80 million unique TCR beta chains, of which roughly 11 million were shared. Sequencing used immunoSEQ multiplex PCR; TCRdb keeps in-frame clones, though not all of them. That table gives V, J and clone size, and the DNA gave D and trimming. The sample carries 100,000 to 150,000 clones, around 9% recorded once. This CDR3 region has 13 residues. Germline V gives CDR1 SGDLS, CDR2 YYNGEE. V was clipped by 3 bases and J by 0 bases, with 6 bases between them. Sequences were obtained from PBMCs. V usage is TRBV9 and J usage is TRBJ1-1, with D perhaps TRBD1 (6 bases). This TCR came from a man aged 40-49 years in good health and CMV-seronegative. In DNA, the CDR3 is TGTGCCAGCAGCGGGACAGTGAACACTGAAGCTTTCCTT. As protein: CASSGTVNTEAFL.